Only one count was recorded for the clone carrying this T cell receptor (beta chain). The antigen is unknown. This entry comes from a study of T cell responses to AZD1222 COVID-19 vaccine. Study-wide points: As reported, nearly half of all spike-specific TCRs target variant regions that are unmutated.

TCRdb's copy holds only in-frame clones and misses some; the assay was immunoSEQ multiplex PCR. The sample holds about 80,000 clones, approximately 83% seen once. CDR3 size: 17 residues. Trimming removed 2 bases from V and 6 bases from J, with 22 bases in between. The germline CDR1 and CDR2 sequences are SGHAT and FQNNGV. This TCR was recovered from an adult who received the AZD1222 COVID-19 vaccine. The starting material was peripheral blood, obtained 28 days after the second AZD1222 dose. The rearrangement joins TRBV11-2 to TRBJ1-1; TRBD1 might be the D (6 bases). The CDR3 DNA reads TGTGCCAGCAGCTTACACAGGGTTATAGTATATGAAGCTGAAGCTTTCTTT. It specifies CASSLHRVIVYEAEAFF.